This T cell receptor (beta chain) comes out of a study of a mutant IDH1 vaccine in newly diagnosed glioma. The time point is: baseline, week 1 (first vaccination visit). Documented treatment: pre-vaccination baseline after standard-of-care therapy. There are 15 residues in the CDR3. Germline V lookup: CDR1 SGHRS, CDR2 YFSETQ. Trimming removed 0 bases from V and 5 bases from J; junction bases left unmatched: 6. The method was immunoSEQ multiplex PCR; TCRdb's version includes in-frame clones alone and lacks a portion of them. Among 70,000 or so clones listed, about four fifths were seen once. The V and J genes are TRBV5-1 and TRBJ2-7; 9 bases match TRBD2. Specimen: peripheral blood mononuclear cells (PBMCs), collected from a glioma patient treated with radiotherapy, temozolomide or both. The sequence was collected from a young woman with glioma. Some clones in this sample may be carry-over from other donors' samples. The CDR3 DNA follows: TGCGCCAGCAGCTTGGAAGGCGGGAGGGTCAACGAGCAGTACTTC. This codes for CASSLEGGRVNEQYF.